This record looks at one TCR beta chain sequence and its context. As yet, its antigen is unknown. Trimming stripped 4 bases from V and 5 bases from J, with 12 bases between. The CDR3 has 14 residues. Germline loops: CDR1 MGHRA, CDR2 YSYEKL. The sample comes from a study of PD-1 blockade in classical Hodgkin lymphoma. Study-wide background: The nivolumab dose that patients received was 3 mg/kg, given intravenously every 2 weeks.

Study outcomes and limitations: What caused the repertoire differences, perhaps disease activity or prior therapy, remains undefined. CD8+ TCR diversity did not rise significantly by C4D1, unlike CD4+.

Profiled with immunoSEQ multiplex PCR; TCRdb holds only in-frame clones, not every one. The data show some 23,000 clones, around three quarters seen once. Relapses following autologous stem cell transplantation were seen in all patients, with brentuximab vedotin exposure varying. Sequenced here: peripheral blood mononuclear cells (PBMCs), sampled before the second cycle of nivolumab. The rearrangement uses TRBV4-1 and TRBJ2-1; D unresolved. The TCR originated in a human donor with classical Hodgkin lymphoma. CDR3 DNA: TGCGCCAGCAGCCCGACTGGGGTGGACAATGAGCAGTTCTTC. It specifies CASSPTGVDNEQFF.